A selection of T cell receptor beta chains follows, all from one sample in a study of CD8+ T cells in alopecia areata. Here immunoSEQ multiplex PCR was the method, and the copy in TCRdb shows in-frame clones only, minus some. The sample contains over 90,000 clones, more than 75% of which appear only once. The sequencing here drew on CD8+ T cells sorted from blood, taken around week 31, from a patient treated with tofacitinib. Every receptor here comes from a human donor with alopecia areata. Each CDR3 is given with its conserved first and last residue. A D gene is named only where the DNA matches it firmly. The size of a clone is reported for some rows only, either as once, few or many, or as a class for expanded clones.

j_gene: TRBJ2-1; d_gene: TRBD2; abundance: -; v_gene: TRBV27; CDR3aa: CASFSGGPYNEQFF; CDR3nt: TGTGCCAGCTTTAGCGGGGGGCCTTACAATGAGCAGTTCTTC
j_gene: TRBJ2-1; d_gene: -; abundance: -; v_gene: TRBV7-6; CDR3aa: CASSLLADEQFF; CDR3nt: TGTGCCAGCAGCCTCCTGGCAGATGAGCAGTTCTTC
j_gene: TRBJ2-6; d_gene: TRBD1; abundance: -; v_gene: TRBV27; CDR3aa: CASSPPPRTGTGANVLTF; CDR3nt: TGTGCCAGCAGTCCACCCCCTAGGACAGGGACTGGGGCCAACGTCCTGACTTTC
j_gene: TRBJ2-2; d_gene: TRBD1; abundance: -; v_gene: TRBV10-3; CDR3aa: CAISSSTGINTGELFF; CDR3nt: TGTGCCATCAGCTCATCGACAGGGATCAACACCGGGGAGCTGTTTTTT
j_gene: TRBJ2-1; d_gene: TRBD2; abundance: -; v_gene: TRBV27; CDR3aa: CASSLGTSGSYNEQFF; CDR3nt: TGTGCCAGCAGTTTGGGGACTAGCGGCTCCTACAATGAGCAGTTCTTC
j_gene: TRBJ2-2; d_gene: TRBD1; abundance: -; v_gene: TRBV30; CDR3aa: CAWSPGQGGLGELFF; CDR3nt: TGTGCCTGGAGCCCCGGACAGGGGGGGCTCGGGGAGCTGTTTTTT
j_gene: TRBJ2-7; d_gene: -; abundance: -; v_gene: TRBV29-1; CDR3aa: CSVVQGSYEQYF; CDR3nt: TGCAGCGTCGTACAGGGTTCCTACGAGCAGTACTTC
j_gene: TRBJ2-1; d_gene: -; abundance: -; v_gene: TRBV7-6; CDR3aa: CASSLAGTSNPGDEQFF; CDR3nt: TGTGCCAGCAGCTTAGCCGGGACTTCTAACCCCGGGGATGAGCAGTTCTTC
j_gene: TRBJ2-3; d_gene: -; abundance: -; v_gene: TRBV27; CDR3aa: CASSLSRTDTQYF; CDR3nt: TGTGCCAGCAGTTTATCCCGCACAGATACGCAGTATTTT
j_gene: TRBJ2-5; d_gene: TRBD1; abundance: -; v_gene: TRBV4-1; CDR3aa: CASSQSPPGGYPYQETQYF; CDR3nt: TGCGCCAGCAGCCAGAGTCCCCCAGGGGGCTACCCGTACCAAGAGACCCAGTACTTC
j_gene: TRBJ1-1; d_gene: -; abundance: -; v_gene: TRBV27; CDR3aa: CASSLDGGLNTEAFF; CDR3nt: TGTGCCAGCAGTTTAGATGGGGGGCTAAACACTGAAGCTTTCTTT
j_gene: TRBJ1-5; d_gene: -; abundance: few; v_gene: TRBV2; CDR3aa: CASSEVGVGNQPQHF; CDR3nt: TGTGCCAGCAGTGAAGTCGGGGTCGGCAATCAGCCCCAGCATTTT
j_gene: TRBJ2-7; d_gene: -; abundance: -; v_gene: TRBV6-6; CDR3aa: CASRTSDEQYF; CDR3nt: TGTGCCAGCAGAACTTCGGACGAGCAGTACTTC
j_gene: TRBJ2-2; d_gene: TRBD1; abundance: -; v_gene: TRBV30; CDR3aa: CAFDRENTGELFF; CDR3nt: TGTGCCTTTGACAGGGAAAACACCGGGGAGCTGTTTTTT
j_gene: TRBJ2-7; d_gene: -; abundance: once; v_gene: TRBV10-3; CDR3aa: CAISEDSYEQYF; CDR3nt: TGTGCCATCAGTGAGGACAGCTACGAGCAGTACTTC
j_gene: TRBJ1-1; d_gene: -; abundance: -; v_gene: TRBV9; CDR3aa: CASSPWTADTEAFF; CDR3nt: TGTGCCAGCAGCCCCTGGACGGCGGACACTGAAGCTTTCTTT
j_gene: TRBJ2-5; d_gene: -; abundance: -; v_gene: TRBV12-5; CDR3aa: CASGSGTDQETQYF; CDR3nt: TGTGCTAGTGGTTCAGGGACGGATCAAGAGACCCAGTACTTC
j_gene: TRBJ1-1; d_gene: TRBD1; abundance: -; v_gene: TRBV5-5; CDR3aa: CASSFIRDRPNTEAFF; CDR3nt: TGTGCCAGCAGCTTCATCCGGGACAGGCCGAACACTGAAGCTTTCTTT
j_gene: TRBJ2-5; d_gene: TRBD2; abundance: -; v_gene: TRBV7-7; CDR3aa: CASSRTSGELRTQYF; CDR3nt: TGTGCTAGCAGCCGGACTAGCGGGGAGCTGCGGACCCAGTACTTC
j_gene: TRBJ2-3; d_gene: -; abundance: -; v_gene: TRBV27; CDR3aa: CASSRVVTDTQYF; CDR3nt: TGTGCCAGCAGTCGTGTAGTGACAGATACGCAGTATTTT
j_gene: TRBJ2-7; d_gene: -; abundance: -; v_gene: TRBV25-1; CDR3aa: CASSDWDTQNEQYF; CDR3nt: TGTGCCAGCAGTGACTGGGACACACAGAACGAGCAGTACTTT
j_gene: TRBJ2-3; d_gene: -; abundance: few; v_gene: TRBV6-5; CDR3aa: CASSYHSQGTDTQYF; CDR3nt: TGTGCCAGCAGTTACCATAGCCAGGGGACAGATACGCAGTATTTT
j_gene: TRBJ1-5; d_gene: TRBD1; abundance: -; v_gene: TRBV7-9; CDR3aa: CASSDRDSNQPQHF; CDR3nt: TGTGCCAGCAGCGACAGGGACAGCAATCAGCCCCAGCATTTT
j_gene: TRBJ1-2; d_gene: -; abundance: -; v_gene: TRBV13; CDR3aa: CASSAIHGDSLPYGYTF; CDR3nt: TGTGCCAGCAGCGCGATCCACGGAGATTCACTACCCTATGGCTACACCTTC
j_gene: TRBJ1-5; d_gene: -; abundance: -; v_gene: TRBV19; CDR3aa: CASSPNSNQPQHF; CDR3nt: TGTGCCAGTAGTCCGAATAGCAATCAGCCCCAGCATTTT
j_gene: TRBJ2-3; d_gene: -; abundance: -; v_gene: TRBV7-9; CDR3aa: CASSSPGQTTDTQYF; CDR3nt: TGTGCCAGCAGCTCTCCGGGTCAGACCACAGATACGCAGTATTTT
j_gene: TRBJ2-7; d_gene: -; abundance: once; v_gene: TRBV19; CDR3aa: CASRPGPGGYEQYF; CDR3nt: TGTGCCAGTAGGCCGGGCCCAGGTGGCTACGAGCAGTACTTC
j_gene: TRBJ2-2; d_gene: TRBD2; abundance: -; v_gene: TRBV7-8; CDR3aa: CASSLTWRGGNTGELFF; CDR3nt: TGTGCCAGCAGCTTAACGTGGCGGGGGGGCAACACCGGGGAGCTGTTTTTT
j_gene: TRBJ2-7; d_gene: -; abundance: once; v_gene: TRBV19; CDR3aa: CASSMGTGTSYEQYF; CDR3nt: TGTGCCAGTAGTATGGGGACTGGGACCTCCTACGAGCAGTACTTC
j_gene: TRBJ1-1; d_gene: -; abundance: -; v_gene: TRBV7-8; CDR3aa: CASSSADRMNTEAFF; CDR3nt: TGTGCCAGCAGCTCGGCCGACAGAATGAACACTGAAGCTTTCTTT
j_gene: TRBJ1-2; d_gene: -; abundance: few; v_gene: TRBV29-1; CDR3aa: CSVFDYGYTF; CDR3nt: TGCAGCGTGTTCGACTATGGCTACACCTTC
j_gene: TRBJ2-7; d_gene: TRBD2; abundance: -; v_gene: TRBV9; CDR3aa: CASSGETSGSMREQYF; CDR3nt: TGTGCCAGCAGTGGCGAGACGAGCGGGAGTATGCGGGAGCAGTACTTC
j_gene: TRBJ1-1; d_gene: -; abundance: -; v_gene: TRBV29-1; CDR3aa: CSVGGPTRNTEAFF; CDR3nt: TGCAGCGTTGGTGGTCCCACTAGAAACACTGAAGCTTTCTTT
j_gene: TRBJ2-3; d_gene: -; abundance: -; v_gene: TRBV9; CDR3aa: CASSAGDTQYF; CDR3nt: TGTGCCAGCAGCGCGGGGGATACGCAGTATTTT
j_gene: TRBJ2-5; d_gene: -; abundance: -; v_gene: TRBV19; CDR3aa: CASSSGDGETQYF; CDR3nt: TGTGCCAGTAGTAGCGGGGACGGAGAGACCCAGTACTTC
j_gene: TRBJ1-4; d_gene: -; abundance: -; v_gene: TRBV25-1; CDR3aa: CASSPHVEPTNEKLFF; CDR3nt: TGTGCCAGCAGCCCCCACGTAGAGCCAACTAATGAAAAACTGTTTTTT
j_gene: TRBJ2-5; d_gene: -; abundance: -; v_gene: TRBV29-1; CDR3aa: CSVDRETQYF; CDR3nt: TGCAGCGTTGATCGAGAGACCCAGTACTTC
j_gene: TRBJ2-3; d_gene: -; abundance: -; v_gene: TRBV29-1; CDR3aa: CSGTTGPTDTQYF; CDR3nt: TGCAGCGGGACGACAGGACCAACAGATACGCAGTATTTT
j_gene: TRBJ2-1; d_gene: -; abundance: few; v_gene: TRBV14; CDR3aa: CASSHRDSLRRNEQFF; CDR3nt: TGTGCCAGCAGCCACCGGGACTCCCTGCGGCGCAATGAGCAGTTCTTC
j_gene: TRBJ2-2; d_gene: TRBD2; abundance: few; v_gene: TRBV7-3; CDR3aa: CASSLSSAGTSGRIANTGELFF; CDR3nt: TGTGCCAGCAGCTTAAGTTCGGCAGGGACTAGCGGGAGGATCGCGAACACCGGGGAGCTGTTTTTT
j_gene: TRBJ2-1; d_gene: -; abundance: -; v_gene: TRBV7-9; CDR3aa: CASSPPEGLPNEQFF; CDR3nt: TGTGCCAGCAGCCCCCCCGAGGGACTGCCCAATGAGCAGTTCTTC
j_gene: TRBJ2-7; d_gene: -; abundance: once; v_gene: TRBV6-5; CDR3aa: CASSQSGTDFTEQYF; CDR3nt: TGTGCCAGCAGTCAATCCGGGACTGACTTCACCGAGCAGTACTTC
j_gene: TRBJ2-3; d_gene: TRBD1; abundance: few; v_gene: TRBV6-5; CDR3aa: CASSYRDRDTQYF; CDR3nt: TGTGCCAGCAGTTACCGGGACAGGGATACGCAGTATTTT
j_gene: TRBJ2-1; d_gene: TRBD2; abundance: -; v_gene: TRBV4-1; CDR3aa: CASSQGGGLAVANSYNEQFF; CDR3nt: TGCGCCAGCAGCCAGGGGGGGGGACTAGCGGTTGCGAACTCCTACAATGAGCAGTTCTTC
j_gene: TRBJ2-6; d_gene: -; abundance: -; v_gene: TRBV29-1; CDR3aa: CSVEGSVREVGPGANVLTF; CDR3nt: TGCAGCGTTGAGGGAAGTGTCAGGGAGGTAGGACCTGGGGCCAACGTCCTGACTTTC
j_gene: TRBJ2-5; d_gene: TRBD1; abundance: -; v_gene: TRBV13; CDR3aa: CASSSPTGTGPLGTQYF; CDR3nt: TGTGCCAGCAGCTCCCCTACCGGGACAGGTCCACTCGGGACCCAGTACTTC
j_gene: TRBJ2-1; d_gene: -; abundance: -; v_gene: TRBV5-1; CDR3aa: CASSLGGNEQFF; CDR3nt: TGCGCCAGCAGCTTGGGAGGGAATGAGCAGTTCTTC
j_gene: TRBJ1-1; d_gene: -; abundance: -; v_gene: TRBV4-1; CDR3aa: CASSQESPERVNTEAFF; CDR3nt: TGCGCCAGCAGCCAAGAGTCCCCAGAGAGGGTCAACACTGAAGCTTTCTTT
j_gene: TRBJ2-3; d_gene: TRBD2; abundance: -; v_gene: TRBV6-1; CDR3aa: CASSEASGWDTQYF; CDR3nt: TGTGCCAGCAGTGAAGCTAGCGGGTGGGATACGCAGTATTTT
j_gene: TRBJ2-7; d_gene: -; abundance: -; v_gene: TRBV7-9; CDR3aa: CASSATGDPYEQYF; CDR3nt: TGTGCCAGCAGCGCCACGGGAGATCCCTACGAGCAGTACTTC
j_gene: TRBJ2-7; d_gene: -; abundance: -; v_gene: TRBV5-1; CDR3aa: CASSSGRSSYEQYF; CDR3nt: TGCGCCAGCAGCTCGGGACGGTCCTCCTACGAGCAGTACTTC
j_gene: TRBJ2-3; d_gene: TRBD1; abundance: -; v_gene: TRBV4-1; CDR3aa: CASSHHRDRGVTDTQYF; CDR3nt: TGCGCCAGCAGCCATCACCGGGACAGGGGTGTCACAGATACGCAGTATTTT
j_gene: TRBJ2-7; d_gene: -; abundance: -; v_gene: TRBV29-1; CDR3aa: CSVELPGNYEQYF; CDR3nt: TGCAGCGTTGAATTGCCAGGGAACTACGAGCAGTACTTC
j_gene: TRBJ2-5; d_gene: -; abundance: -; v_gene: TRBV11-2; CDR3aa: CASSPAAAIQETQYF; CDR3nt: TGTGCCAGCAGCCCCGCGGCGGCGATCCAAGAGACCCAGTACTTC
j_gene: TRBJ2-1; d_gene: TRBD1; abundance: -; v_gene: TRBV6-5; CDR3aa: CASSLTGSSSYNEQFF; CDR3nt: TGTGCCAGCAGTTTGACAGGGTCGAGCTCCTACAATGAGCAGTTCTTC
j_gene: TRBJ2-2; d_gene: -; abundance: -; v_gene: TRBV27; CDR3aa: CASSFPSNRHTGELFF; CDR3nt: TGTGCCAGCAGTTTTCCCTCAAACAGGCACACCGGGGAGCTGTTTTTT
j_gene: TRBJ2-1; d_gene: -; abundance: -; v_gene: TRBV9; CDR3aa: CASLAGEPGSEQFF; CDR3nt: TGTGCCTCCCTCGCCGGGGAGCCAGGGAGTGAGCAGTTCTTC
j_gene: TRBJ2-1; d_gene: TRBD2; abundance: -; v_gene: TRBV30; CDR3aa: CAGRDGIGLYEQFF; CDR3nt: TGTGCCGGGAGGGACGGGATCGGCTTGTATGAGCAGTTCTTC